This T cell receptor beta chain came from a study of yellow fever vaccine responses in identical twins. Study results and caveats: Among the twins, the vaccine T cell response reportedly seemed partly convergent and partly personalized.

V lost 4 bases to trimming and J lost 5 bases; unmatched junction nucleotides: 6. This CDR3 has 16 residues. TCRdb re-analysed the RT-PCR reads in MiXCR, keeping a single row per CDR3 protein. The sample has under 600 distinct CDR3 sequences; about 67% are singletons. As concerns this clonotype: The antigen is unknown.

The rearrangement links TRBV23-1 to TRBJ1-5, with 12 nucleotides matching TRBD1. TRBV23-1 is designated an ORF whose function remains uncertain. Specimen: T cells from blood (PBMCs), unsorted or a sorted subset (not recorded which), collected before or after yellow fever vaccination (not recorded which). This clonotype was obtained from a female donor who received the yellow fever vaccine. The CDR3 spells CASSPDGTGGDQPQHF. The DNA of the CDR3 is TGCGCCAGCAGTCCAGATGGGACAGGGGGCGATCAGCCCCAGCATTTT.